A single sample gave rise to the 25 T cell receptor beta chains below, sequenced in a study of beta chain features in type 1 diabetes. The entirety of the isolated RNA underwent reverse transcription, so expressed TCRB transcripts were sequenced. Some clones are missing from TCRdb's copy, which holds only in-frame ones; the method was immunoSEQ multiplex PCR. This table holds 900,000 or so clones, about a sixth found once. Material for sequencing was naive CD4+ T cells from blood. The receptor source for this set is a woman aged 18-29 years in good health.

This clone was seen only a few times. The chain links TRBV6-5 to TRBJ2-5, with D uncertain. This CDR3 is 12 amino acids long. Looked up from germline, CDR1 is MNHEY and CDR2 is SVGAGI. The V end was cut by 7 bases, the J end by 1 base, with 7 bases between. The CDR3 protein is CASIGSQETQYF. DNA for the CDR3: TGTGCCAGCATTGGGTCCCAAGAGACCCAGTACTTC.

This clone was counted only a few times. V usage is TRBV15 and J usage is TRBJ1-1; D gene uncertain. The germline gives CDR1 LNHNV, CDR2 YYDKDF (reference sequence). Trimming cost V 0 bases and J 1 base, with 15 bases left between them. This CDR3 region has 17 residues. The CDR3 DNA reads as TGTGCCACCAGCAGAGATGGGTGGGAGATCCAGAACACTGAAGCTTTCTTT. Its protein is CATSRDGWEIQNTEAFF.

Worth noting for this clone: The junction and the germline gene differ at one end; a read error may be behind it. The chain employs TRBV10-3 and TRBJ1-3; D remains ambiguous. The germline V gene encodes CDR1 ENHRY and CDR2 SYGVKD. CDR3 length equals 12 residues. CDR3 region: CAISELGSTIYF. DNA for the CDR3: TGTGCCATCAGTGAATTGGGAAGCACCATATATTTT.

The rearrangement joins TRBV5-1 to TRBJ2-1, with D maybe TRBD1 (5 bases). Trimming cost V 0 bases and J 4 bases, with 14 bases left between them. CDR1 and CDR2 from the germline V gene are SGHRS and YFSETQ. This CDR3 is built from 16 residues. CDR3 bases: TGCGCCAGCAGCTTGGAAGTGGCAGGGCCGTACAATGAGCAGTTCTTC. Amino acid sequence: CASSLEVAGPYNEQFF.

This clone has a handful of counts. J is TRBJ1-2 and V is TRBV19, with TRBD1 identical over 8 bases. Trimming cost V 5 bases and J 8 bases; bases outside gene matches: 10. The CDR3 runs 14 residues. Germline lookup yields CDR1 LNHDA and CDR2 SQIVND (reference sequence). The CDR3 here is CASSVRQGLIGYTF. Here the CDR3 DNA reads TGTGCCAGTAGTGTTCGACAGGGGCTTATCGGCTACACCTTC.

The sample holds a few counts of this clone. The chain uses TRBV7-2 and TRBJ2-5; D perhaps matches TRBD2 (5 bases). There are 14 residues in the CDR3. V lost 5 bases, J lost 2 bases, and 12 bases lay in between. From germline, CDR1 is SGHTA and CDR2 FQGNSA. As DNA, the CDR3 is TGTGCCAGCAGCCCAGTCCGGGAACAAGAGACCCAGTACTTC. Translated, it gives CASSPVREQETQYF.

The chain joins TRBV7-2 to TRBJ2-5; D gene uncertain. Per the germline V gene, CDR1 is SGHTA and CDR2 is FQGNSA. The ends were cut back, 2 bases at V and 9 bases at J, with 10 bases in the middle. The CDR3 extends over 12 amino acids. In DNA form, the CDR3 reads TGTGCCAGCAGCTTAAGGTTTGGTCCCCAGTACTTC. Protein: CASSLRFGPQYF.

This clone occurred a few times. This chain uses TRBV7-2 with TRBJ1-2; D perhaps matches TRBD1 (6 bases). The germline CDR1 and CDR2 sequences are SGHTA and FQGNSA. The CDR3 sequence is 11 residues long. V was clipped by 4 bases and J by 8 bases, with 8 bases between them. CDR3 sequence reads: CASSWGLGYTF. The CDR3 region has the DNA TGTGCCAGCAGCTGGGGGCTCGGCTACACCTTC.

The chain uses TRBV9 and TRBJ1-2; 7 nucleotides agree with TRBD1. CDR1 is SGDLS, CDR2 YYNGEE, per germline. Losses at the gene ends were 0 bases for V and 8 bases for J; bases not matched to a gene: 7. The CDR3 has 14 amino acids. The CDR3 bases are TGTGCCAGCAGCGTAGTAGGGGGCCTCTACGGCTACACCTTC. Residues: CASSVVGGLYGYTF. Based on the CDR3 plus reference TRBV9 and TRBJ1-2, the full variable domain is DSGVTQTPKHLITATGQRVTLRCSPRSGDLSVYWYQQSLDQGLQFLIQYYNGEERAKGNILERFSAQQFPDLHSELNLSSLELGDSALYFCASSVVGGLYGYTFGSGTRLTVV.

V usage is TRBV2 and J usage is TRBJ1-5; 8 nucleotides agree with TRBD1. V lost 6 bases to trimming and J lost 5 bases; unmatched junction nucleotides: 9. The length of the CDR3 is 15 residues. Per the germline V gene, CDR1 is SNHLY and CDR2 is FYNNEI. The CDR3 spells CASSLRGRVDQPQHF. The CDR3 nucleotides are TGTGCCAGCAGCCTCAGGGGGCGCGTAGATCAGCCCCAGCATTTT.

CDR3 coding DNA: TGTGCCAGCTGCTTCGTCGAGACCCAGTACTTC. Its translation: CASCFVETQYF. The V and J genes are TRBV2 and TRBJ2-5, with unresolved D. This CDR3 has 11 residues. The germline CDR1 and CDR2 sequences are SNHLY and FYNNEI. V shed 8 bases and J shed 5 bases, with 9 bases lying between them.

The chain recombines TRBV29-1 with TRBJ1-1; D ambiguous. This CDR3 contains 13 residues. CDR1 is SQVTM and CDR2 is ANQGSEA in the germline V gene. V was trimmed by 2 bases and J by 4 bases, leaving 11 bases between them. CDR3 bases: TGCAGCGTTGAAAAGGGTTTAAGCACTGAAGCTTTCTTT. Amino acid sequence: CSVEKGLSTEAFF.

This chain joins TRBV7-2 and TRBJ1-5; 7 positions agree with TRBD1. The V gene end was trimmed by 2 bases and the J gene end by 0 bases; junction bases not matched to a gene: 1. This CDR3 is 15 amino acids long. The germline V gene encodes CDR1 SGHTA and CDR2 FQGNSA. This CDR3 reads CASSLQGVSNQPQHF. CDR3 DNA sequence: TGTGCCAGCAGCTTACAGGGGGTTAGCAATCAGCCCCAGCATTTT.

This clone was counted between two and nine times. The chain couples TRBV7-9 to TRBJ2-1, with 7 nucleotides matching TRBD2. CDR3 length: 15 amino acids. V lost 4 bases to trimming and J lost 6 bases; unmatched junction nucleotides: 9. The V gene's germline CDR1 is SEHNR and CDR2 FQNEAQ (reference sequence). CDR3 coding DNA: TGTGCCAGCAGCTCCGGTGTGGGAGGGAGCAATGAGCAGTTCTTC. This gives the protein CASSSGVGGSNEQFF.

The chain combines TRBV19 with TRBJ2-3; D remains unclear. Trimming took 6 bases from V and 2 from J, leaving 12 bases between them. The CDR3 is 14 residues long. Germline CDR1 and CDR2: LNHDA and SQIVND (reference sequence). The CDR3, as DNA: TGTGCCAGTAGGAACCGGGCCCACACAGATACGCAGTATTTT. It translates to CASRNRAHTDTQYF.

V and J are TRBV7-8 and TRBJ2-1; 12 nucleotides line up with TRBD2. Germline V CDR1 and CDR2: SGHVS, FQNEAQ. Unmatched junction bases numbered 13, after V lost 4 bases and J lost 15 bases. The CDR3 is 15 residues long. As DNA, the CDR3 is TGTGCCAGCAGCTCCGCTAGCGGGAGGGCTACTACTGGGTTCTTC. Protein sequence: CASSSASGRATTGFF.

The chain recombines TRBV7-2 with TRBJ2-7; D may correspond to TRBD1 or TRBD2 (5 bases each). CDR1 is SGHTA and CDR2 is FQGNSA in the germline V gene. Trimming pared 3 bases from V and 2 bases from J, leaving 11 bases between. The CDR3 loop spans 14 amino acids. The chain's CDR3 is CASSFSGGTYEQYF. The DNA of the CDR3 is TGTGCCAGCAGCTTTAGTGGGGGTACCTACGAGCAGTACTTC.

The table lists this clone with a count of one. The sample holds other DNA sequences that translate to the same CDR3. The V gene is TRBV15, the J gene TRBJ2-7, with D unclear. The CDR3 loop spans 13 amino acids. CDR1 and CDR2 from the germline V gene are LNHNV and YYDKDF (reference sequence). V gave up 1 base and J gave up 0 bases, with 4 bases separating them. This CDR3 is CATSRGDSYEQYF. The CDR3, as DNA: TGTGCCACCAGCAGAGGGGACTCCTACGAGCAGTACTTC. Full variable domain (missing parts from reference TRBV15 and TRBJ2-7): DAMVIQNPRYQVTQFGKPVTLSCSQTLNHNVMYWYQQKSSQAPKLLFHYYDKDFNNEADTPDNFQSRRPNTSFCFLDIRSPGLGDTAMYLCATSRGDSYEQYFGPGTRLTVT.

As concerns this clone: The sample holds other DNA sequences that translate to the same CDR3. The chain is built from TRBV7-2 and TRBJ1-5, with D unclear. The V and J ends lost 3 bases and 1 base respectively, with 4 bases between them. The CDR3 has 13 amino acids. Per the germline V gene, CDR1 is SGHTA and CDR2 is FQGNSA. The CDR3 protein is CASSFNSNQPQHF. The CDR3 DNA sequence: TGTGCCAGCAGCTTTAACAGCAATCAGCCCCAGCATTTT.

This clone was seen a few times. V gene TRBV28 combines with J gene TRBJ1-2; D gene uncertain. Germline CDR1 MDHEN, CDR2 SYDVKM. V lost 6 bases to trimming and J lost 12 bases, with 20 bases between them. The CDR3 totals 13 residues. CDR3 loop: CASRRSGSVSHTF. Written as DNA, the CDR3 is TGTGCCAGCAGGCGTTCGGGTAGCGTGAGTCACACCTTC.

This clone was seen more than once but under ten times. V is TRBV29-1 and J is TRBJ2-2; either TRBD1 or TRBD2 may fit D (5 bases each). This CDR3 is 14 amino acids long. Trimming removed 5 bases from V and 1 base from J, with 11 bases in between. The germline gives CDR1 SQVTM, CDR2 ANQGSEA. CDR3 sequence reads: CSVNEGKNTGELFF. The CDR3 nucleotides read TGCAGCGTTAATGAGGGGAAGAACACCGGGGAGCTGTTTTTT.

This clone was seen only a few times. The gene calls are TRBV11-1 and TRBJ2-1; maybe TRBD2 (6 bases). The CDR3 extends over 13 amino acids. Between the trimmed V and J ends, which lost 6 bases and 6 bases, there was a span of 12 bases. Germline values: CDR1 SGHAT, CDR2 FQDESV (reference sequence). The CDR3 region is CASRRAGGNEQFF. In DNA, the CDR3 is TGTGCCAGCAGACGAGCGGGTGGCAATGAGCAGTTCTTC.

This clone has only a few counts. The chain couples TRBV5-1 to TRBJ2-7, with 12 bases that match TRBD1. V was clipped by 2 bases and J by 3 bases; unmatched bases: 6. The CDR3 covers 16 residues. Germline loops: CDR1 SGHRS, CDR2 YFSETQ. CDR3 coding DNA: TGCGCCAGCAGCTTAAGGGGACAGGGGGCCAACTACGAGCAGTACTTC. Translating it yields CASSLRGQGANYEQYF.

This clone was recorded a few times. J is TRBJ2-1 and V is TRBV28, with TRBD2 identical over 12 bases. The V and J ends lost 6 bases and 7 bases, in that order; junction bases with no gene match: 4. This CDR3 region has 14 residues. The germline V gene encodes CDR1 MDHEN and CDR2 SYDVKM. The CDR3 region has the DNA TGTGCCAGCAGGACTAGCGGGAGTATTAATGAGCAGTTCTTC. Translating it yields CASRTSGSINEQFF.

The chain recombines TRBV7-2 with TRBJ2-7, with 9 bases lining up with TRBD2. Germline CDR1 is SGHTA and CDR2 is FQGNSA. This CDR3 is 19 amino acids long. V trimming: 2 bases; J trimming: 6 bases; junction bases outside the gene matches: 20. The CDR3 sequence: CASSLPLWRGRALSAEQYF. The DNA for the CDR3 is TGTGCCAGCAGCTTACCGCTGTGGCGCGGGAGGGCCTTAAGCGCCGAGCAGTACTTC.